These T cell receptor beta chains were read from a single sample in a study of blood T cell repertoires in COVID-19. TCRdb keeps only in-frame clones here, not all; method: immunoSEQ multiplex PCR. The sample contains 10,000 to 15,000 clones, around 90% of which appear only once. Source material: peripheral blood. Receptors originate from a human donor in a cohort sampled during active COVID-19. The CDR3 runs from the conserved cysteine through the conserved F or W. The order of the fields is V gene, D gene, clone size, J gene, CDR3 protein, CDR3 DNA. D genes are given only for firm matches. Size is omitted from some rows. Given values are once, few, many or a class for expanded clones.

TRBV5-1,TRBD2,NA,TRBJ2-7,CASNARLTSGSPDLTYEQYF,TGCGCCAGCAACGCACGGTTGACTAGCGGGAGCCCCGACCTTACTTACGAGCAGTACTTC
TRBV27,NA,once,TRBJ1-2,CASSFRGANYGYTF,TGTGCCAGCAGTTTCAGGGGTGCTAACTATGGCTACACCTTC
TRBV7-8,TRBD1,once,TRBJ1-2,CASSRDSNYGYTF,TGTGCCAGCAGCCGGGACAGTAACTATGGCTACACCTTC
TRBV13,NA,NA,TRBJ2-7,CASSDDYGEQYF,TGTGCCAGCAGCGACGACTACGGCGAGCAGTACTTC
TRBV19,NA,NA,TRBJ2-3,CASSQEERITDTQYF,TGTGCCAGTAGCCAGGAGGAGAGGATCACAGATACGCAGTATTTT
TRBV4-2,TRBD1,NA,TRBJ1-6,CASSQRTGGGYNSPLHF,TGTGCCAGCAGCCAAAGGACAGGAGGGGGTTATAATTCACCCCTCCACTTT
TRBV7-3,NA,NA,TRBJ2-1,CASSLGQGDNEQFF,TGTGCCAGCAGCTTAGGTCAGGGCGACAATGAGCAGTTCTTC
TRBV7-2,NA,NA,TRBJ1-5,CASSLDGGARKNQPQHF,TGTGCCAGCAGCTTAGATGGGGGGGCGCGAAAGAATCAGCCCCAGCATTTT
TRBV7-3,TRBD2,NA,TRBJ2-2,CASSLTRDGRGTGELFF,TGTGCCAGCAGCTTAACGAGGGACGGGCGGGGGACCGGGGAGCTGTTTTTT
TRBV11-3,TRBD2,NA,TRBJ2-7,CASSLHGASGSYEQYF,TGTGCCAGCAGCTTACATGGGGCTAGCGGATCCTACGAGCAGTACTTC
TRBV5-1,TRBD2,once,TRBJ2-7,CASSLASGGADEQYF,TGCGCCAGCAGCTTGGCTAGCGGGGGGGCGGATGAGCAGTACTTC
TRBV5-5,TRBD1,NA,TRBJ1-5,CASSFGTDYQPQHF,TGTGCCAGCAGCTTCGGGACAGACTATCAGCCCCAGCATTTT
TRBV5-6,TRBD1,NA,TRBJ2-7,CASSLIQGAGEQYF,TGTGCCAGCAGCTTGATCCAGGGGGCTGGGGAGCAGTACTTC
TRBV11-2,NA,NA,TRBJ1-1,CASSLTGGLTEAFF,TGTGCCAGCAGCTTGACAGGAGGTTTAACTGAAGCTTTCTTT
TRBV9,NA,once,TRBJ1-1,CASSFLEEYTEAFF,TGTGCCAGCAGTTTCCTGGAGGAGTACACTGAAGCTTTCTTT
TRBV15,TRBD1,few,TRBJ1-2,CATSRVVIGGEGYGYTF,TGTGCCACCAGCAGAGTCGTGATAGGGGGCGAGGGCTATGGCTACACCTTC
TRBV2,TRBD1,NA,TRBJ1-1,CASSELRGRSAEAFF,TGTGCCAGCAGTGAACTAAGGGGGCGTTCCGCTGAAGCTTTCTTT